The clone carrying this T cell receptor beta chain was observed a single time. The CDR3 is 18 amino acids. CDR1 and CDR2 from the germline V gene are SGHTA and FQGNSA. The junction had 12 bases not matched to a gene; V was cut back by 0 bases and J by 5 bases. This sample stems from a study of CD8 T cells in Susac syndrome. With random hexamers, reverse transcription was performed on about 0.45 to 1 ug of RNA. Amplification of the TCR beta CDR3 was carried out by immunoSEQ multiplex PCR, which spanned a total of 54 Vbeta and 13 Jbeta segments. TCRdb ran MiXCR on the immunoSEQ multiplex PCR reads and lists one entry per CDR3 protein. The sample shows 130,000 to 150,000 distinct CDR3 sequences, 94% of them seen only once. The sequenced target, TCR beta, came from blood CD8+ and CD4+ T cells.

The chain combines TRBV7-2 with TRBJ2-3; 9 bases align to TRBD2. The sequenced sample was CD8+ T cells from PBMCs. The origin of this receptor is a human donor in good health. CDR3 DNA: TGTGCCAGCAGCTTAGCGCTCCCAGCGGGAGGCCACGAAGATACGCAGTATTTT. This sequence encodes CASSLALPAGGHEDTQYF. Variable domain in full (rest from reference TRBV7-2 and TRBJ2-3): GAGVSQSPSNKVTEKGKDVELRCDPISGHTALYWYRQSLGQGLEFLIYFQGNSAPDKSGLPSDRFSAERTGGSVSTLTIQRTQQEDSAVYLCASSLALPAGGHEDTQYFGPGTRLTVL.